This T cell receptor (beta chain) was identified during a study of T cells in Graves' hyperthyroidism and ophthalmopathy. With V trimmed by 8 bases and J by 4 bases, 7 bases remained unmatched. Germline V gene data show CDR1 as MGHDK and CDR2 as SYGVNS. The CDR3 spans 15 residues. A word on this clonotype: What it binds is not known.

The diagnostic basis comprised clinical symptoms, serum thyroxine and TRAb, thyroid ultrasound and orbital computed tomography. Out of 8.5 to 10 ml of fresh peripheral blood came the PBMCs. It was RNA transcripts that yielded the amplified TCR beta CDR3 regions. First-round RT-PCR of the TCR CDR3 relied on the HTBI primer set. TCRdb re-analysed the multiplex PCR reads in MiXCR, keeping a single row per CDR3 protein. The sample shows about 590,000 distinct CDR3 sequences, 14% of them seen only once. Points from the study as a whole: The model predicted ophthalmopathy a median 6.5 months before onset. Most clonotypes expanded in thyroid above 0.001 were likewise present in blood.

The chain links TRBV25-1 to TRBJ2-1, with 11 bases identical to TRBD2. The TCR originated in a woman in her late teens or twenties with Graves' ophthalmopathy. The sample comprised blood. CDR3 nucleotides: TGTGCCAGCCGGCCGACTAGCGGGACGTACAATGAGCAGTTCTTC. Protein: CASRPTSGTYNEQFF. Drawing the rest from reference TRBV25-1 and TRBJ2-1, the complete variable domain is EADIYQTPRYLVIGTGKKITLECSQTMGHDKMYWYQQDPGMELHLIHYSYGVNSTEKGDLSSESTVSRIRTEHFPLTLESARPSHTSQYLCASRPTSGTYNEQFFGPGTRLTVL.